These 27 T cell receptor beta chains were all obtained from the same sample, sequenced in a study of blood T cell repertoires in COVID-19. TCRdb keeps only in-frame clones here, not all; method: immunoSEQ multiplex PCR. The data contain about 300,000 clones, roughly 90% of them seen just once; the ten biggest clones take up around 2.2%. The sequenced sample was peripheral blood. The source is a woman in her twenties or thirties with COVID-19, enrolled during active disease.

V gene TRBV5-5 combines with J gene TRBJ1-4, with 9 bases lining up with TRBD1. This CDR3 contains 14 residues. CDR1 is SGHKS, CDR2 YYEKEE, per germline (reference sequence). The J segment lost 8 bases and the V segment lost 5 bases, leaving 7 bases of the junction unmatched. The CDR3, as DNA: TGTGCCAGCAGGTTCGGGACAGGGAAAGAAAAACTGTTTTTT. Translated: CASRFGTGKEKLFF.

The rearrangement links TRBV6-5 to TRBJ2-1; 9 positions agree with TRBD1. Looked up from germline, CDR1 is MNHEY and CDR2 is SVGAGI. There are 14 residues in the CDR3. Losses at the gene ends were 7 bases for V and 6 bases for J; bases not matched to a gene: 7. Here the CDR3 reads CASKWDRAANEQFF. The DNA for the CDR3 is TGTGCCAGCAAATGGGACAGGGCGGCCAATGAGCAGTTCTTC.

The rearrangement links TRBV3-1 (or the pseudogene TRBV3-2) to TRBJ1-3; D call uncertain. CDR1 LGHDT and CDR2 YNNKEL come from the germline V gene (reference sequence). The CDR3 spans 17 residues. Trimming pared 0 bases from V and 0 bases from J, leaving 12 bases between. This CDR3 reads CASSQDRHIDSGNTIYF. The CDR3 region has the DNA TGTGCCAGCAGCCAAGATCGACACATAGACTCTGGAAACACCATATATTTT.

The genes are TRBV12-5 and TRBJ2-5; 12 bases agree with TRBD2. J was trimmed by 4 bases and V by 5 bases; bases with no gene match: 5. The CDR3 is made up of 15 amino acids. Germline CDR1 LGHNT, CDR2 FRNRAP. This chain's CDR3 is CASGQTSGRLETQYF. In DNA, the CDR3 is TGTGCTAGTGGTCAGACTAGCGGGAGACTAGAGACCCAGTACTTC. Complete variable domain (other parts from reference TRBV12-5 and TRBJ2-5): DARVTQTPRHKVTEMGQEVTMRCQPILGHNTVFWYRQTMMQGLELLAYFRNRAPLDDSGMPKDRFSAEMPDATLATLKIQPSEPRDSAVYFCASGQTSGRLETQYFGPGTRLLVL.

The V gene is TRBV28, the J gene TRBJ1-1, with D unresolved. This CDR3 region has 11 residues. Trimming left V 6 bases short and J 1 base short, with 3 bases between. Germline values: CDR1 MDHEN, CDR2 SYDVKM. CDR3 amino acids: CASSWNTEAFF. The CDR3 DNA reads TGTGCCAGCAGCTGGAACACTGAAGCTTTCTTT.

V is TRBV4-2 and J is TRBJ1-2, with D unresolved. The V gene lost 4 bases and the J gene lost 0 bases, with 9 bases spanning the gap. The CDR3 runs 14 residues. Germline V CDR1 and CDR2: LGHNA, YNFKEQ. CDR3 sequence: CASSRREANYGYTF. In DNA, the CDR3 is TGTGCCAGCAGCCGCCGGGAGGCTAACTATGGCTACACCTTC.

This clone has only one observation. The chain joins TRBV5-6 to TRBJ2-3, with TRBD2 as a possible D gene (6 bases). CDR1 SGHDT and CDR2 YYEEEE come from the germline V gene. Trimming shortened V by 0 bases and J by 4 bases, and 12 bases separated the two germline ends. This CDR3 region has 15 residues. The CDR3, as DNA: TGTGCCAGCAGCTTGGGGAGGGGTATGGCAGATACGCAGTATTTT. This sequence encodes CASSLGRGMADTQYF.

The J gene is TRBJ1-3, the V gene TRBV7-6, with TRBD1 as a possible D gene (6 bases). This CDR3 contains 15 residues. Between the trimmed V and J ends, which lost 10 bases and 0 bases, there was a span of 16 bases. Per germline, CDR1 SGHVS and CDR2 FNYEAQ. CDR3 sequence: CATRKGESSGNTIYF. The CDR3, as DNA: TGTGCCACTAGAAAGGGGGAGAGCTCTGGAAACACCATATATTTT.

This chain uses TRBV5-1 with TRBJ2-7; 8 nucleotides align to TRBD1. CDR1 SGHRS and CDR2 YFSETQ come from the germline V gene. V shed 0 bases, J shed 2 bases, and the junction held 10 bases outside the gene matches. There are 17 residues in the CDR3. The CDR3 is CASSLEPMGQVTYEQYF. In nucleotides, the CDR3 is TGCGCCAGCAGCTTGGAACCTATGGGACAGGTGACCTACGAGCAGTACTTC.

The V call is TRBV5-1, the J call TRBJ1-6, with TRBD1 identical over 7 bases. The germline gives CDR1 SGHRS, CDR2 YFSETQ. The CDR3 totals 15 residues. With 4 bases clipped from V and 7 bases from J, the junction kept 8 bases outside the gene matches. The CDR3: CASSTDRVENSPLHF. CDR3 nucleotides: TGCGCCAGCAGCACCGACAGGGTCGAGAATTCACCCCTCCACTTT.

The chain is built from TRBV6-1 and TRBJ1-5, with a tentative D call TRBD1 (6 bases). CDR1 is MNHNS, CDR2 SASEGT, per germline. There are 14 residues in the CDR3. V was shortened by 1 base and J by 5 bases, with 9 bases between the two germline ends. The CDR3 sequence: CASSEGGQHQPQHF. The CDR3, as DNA: TGTGCCAGCAGTGAAGGGGGACAACATCAGCCCCAGCATTTT.

The CDR3 reads CSVGRAGGLSSYNEQFF. The CDR3 DNA reads TGCAGCGTTGGTAGAGCGGGAGGCTTGAGCTCCTACAATGAGCAGTTCTTC. This chain connects TRBV29-1 to TRBJ2-1, with TRBD2 identical over 9 bases. The CDR3 consists of 17 residues. In germline, CDR1 is SQVTM, CDR2 ANQGSEA. V shed 4 bases and J 0 bases; nucleotides not matched to a gene: 10.

The V and J genes are TRBV28 and TRBJ1-5; TRBD1 matches at 11 bases. The CDR3 consists of 15 residues. V was clipped by 6 bases and J by 7 bases; unmatched bases: 8. Germline V CDR1 and CDR2: MDHEN, SYDVKM. The CDR3 protein is CASSPPRTGGQPQHF. The DNA for the CDR3 is TGTGCCAGCAGCCCACCTCGGACAGGGGGCCAGCCCCAGCATTTT.

V and J are TRBV5-1 and TRBJ2-3; 10 positions agree with TRBD2. Losses at the gene ends were 2 bases for V and 2 bases for J; bases not matched to a gene: 5. This CDR3 is 16 amino acids long. CDR1 is SGHRS and CDR2 is YFSETQ in the germline V gene. CDR3 in amino acids: CASSFSTSGVTDTQYF. The CDR3 DNA reads as TGCGCCAGCAGCTTTAGTACTAGCGGGGTCACAGATACGCAGTATTTT.

The gene calls are TRBV27 and TRBJ2-7; D gene uncertain. The CDR3 consists of 15 residues. The germline CDR1 and CDR2 sequences are MNHEY and SMNVEV (reference sequence). V was cut by 5 bases and J by 0 bases, with 14 bases left in between. CDR3 loop: CASSETEPLSYEQYF. The CDR3 DNA is TGTGCCAGCAGTGAAACAGAGCCTCTCTCCTACGAGCAGTACTTC.

This chain joins TRBV7-9 and TRBJ2-1, with TRBD2 matching over 15 bases. The germline CDR1 and CDR2 sequences are SEHNR and FQNEAQ (reference sequence). V dropped 5 bases and J dropped 8; count of bases not matched to a gene: 7. The CDR3 consists of 16 residues. The chain's CDR3 is CASSPGLAGGPYEQFF. CDR3 in DNA: TGTGCCAGCAGCCCCGGACTAGCGGGAGGGCCGTATGAGCAGTTCTTC.

The rearrangement joins TRBV12-3 or TRBV12-4 to TRBJ1-5, with D uncertain. The CDR3 is made up of 12 amino acids. Deletions cut 4 bases from V and 5 bases from J, with 6 bases between. The CDR3 loop is CASSSLDQPQHF. The CDR3 DNA is TGTGCCAGCAGTTCATTAGATCAGCCCCAGCATTTT.

The V and J genes are TRBV6-2 or TRBV6-3 and TRBJ2-7; maybe TRBD2 (6 bases). The CDR3 covers 15 residues. Trimming cost V 3 bases and J 0 bases, with 12 bases left between them. Per the germline V gene, CDR1 is MNHEY and CDR2 is SVGEGT. The CDR3 reads CASSYRGGNSYEQYF. The DNA for the CDR3 is TGTGCCAGCAGTTATAGGGGCGGGAACTCCTACGAGCAGTACTTC.

The chain links TRBV27 to TRBJ2-7; possible D gene TRBD2, 6 bases. The V and J ends lost 6 bases and 4 bases respectively, with 28 bases between them. Germline values: CDR1 MNHEY, CDR2 SMNVEV (reference sequence). This CDR3 is built from 18 residues. The DNA for the CDR3 is TGTGCCAGCAGAATCGGCTCCCGAGACACTACCGGAGGGTACGAGCAGTACTTC. Translated, it gives CASRIGSRDTTGGYEQYF.

This rearrangement joins TRBV15 to TRBJ1-5, with 10 bases fitting TRBD1. V was clipped by 2 bases and J by 0 bases; unmatched bases: 1. CDR3 length: 16 residues. Germline loops: CDR1 LNHNV, CDR2 YYDKDF (reference sequence). Written as DNA, the CDR3 is TGTGCCACCAGCAGAAGGGACAGGGGTAGCAATCAGCCCCAGCATTTT. This codes for CATSRRDRGSNQPQHF.

As regards this clone: This same CDR3 is encoded by further DNA sequences in the sample. DNA for the CDR3: TGTGCCAGTAGCCGCACAGGGATCCAAGAGACCCAGTACTTC. Its translation: CASSRTGIQETQYF. The J gene is TRBJ2-5, the V gene TRBV19, with a tentative D call TRBD1 (6 bases). Between the trimmed V and J ends, which lost 6 bases and 1 base, there was a span of 12 bases. CDR1 and CDR2 from the germline V gene are LNHDA and SQIVND (reference sequence). The CDR3 length is 14 residues.

This rearrangement joins TRBV11-3 to TRBJ2-5; 10 bases agree with TRBD2. The CDR3 covers 21 residues. Looked up from germline, CDR1 is SGHNT and CDR2 is YENEEA. V trimming: 0 bases; J trimming: 0 bases; junction bases outside the gene matches: 16. The CDR3 coding sequence is TGTGCCAGCAGCTTAGATTGGGGGTGGACTAGCGGCCCGATGTACCAAGAGACCCAGTACTTC. It specifies CASSLDWGWTSGPMYQETQYF.

This chain uses TRBV27 with TRBJ1-2; 10 positions agree with TRBD1. The length of the CDR3 is 14 residues. The V gene end was trimmed by 8 bases and the J gene end by 5 bases; junction bases not matched to a gene: 8. CDR1 and CDR2 (germline): MNHEY, SMNVEV (reference sequence). The CDR3 sequence: CASRPTGGAYGYTF. The CDR3 coding sequence is TGTGCCAGCCGCCCGACAGGGGGCGCGTATGGCTACACCTTC.

V and J are TRBV6-1 and TRBJ2-3; weak D call: TRBD2 (6 bases). This CDR3 has 15 amino acids. Germline values: CDR1 MNHNS, CDR2 SASEGT. V shed 1 base and J shed 4 bases, with 12 bases lying between them. CDR3 nucleotide sequence: TGTGCCAGCAGTGAAGATCGGGGAGGTTCAGATACGCAGTATTTT. Translated, it gives CASSEDRGGSDTQYF.

This clone turned up a few times. Other nucleotide sequences in the sample specify the same CDR3. The genes are TRBV20-1 and TRBJ2-3; 14 nucleotides agree with TRBD2. The CDR3 length is 16 residues. The trim removed 3 bases at V and 2 bases at J, leaving 4 bases unmatched. CDR1 is DFQATT, CDR2 SNEGSKA, per germline (reference sequence). CDR3 protein: CSASRGLAGATDTQYF. CDR3 in DNA: TGCAGTGCTAGTCGGGGACTAGCGGGAGCCACAGATACGCAGTATTTT.

This clone came up a few times. Other DNA sequences in this sample translate to the same CDR3. The chain links TRBV18 to TRBJ1-1; D perhaps matches TRBD1 (6 bases). Trimming stripped 3 bases from V and 1 base from J, with 6 bases between. CDR1 is KGHSH and CDR2 is LQKENI in the germline V gene. The CDR3 loop spans 13 amino acids. CDR3 DNA: TGTGCCAGCTCACCGGGACAGAACACTGAAGCTTTCTTT. Residues: CASSPGQNTEAFF.

The V and J genes are TRBV6-1 and TRBJ1-4; a possible D gene is TRBD1 (5 bases). The germline V and J ends were trimmed by 3 bases and 0 bases, with 11 bases remaining between them. The germline V gene has CDR1 MNHNS and CDR2 SASEGT. This CDR3 comprises 16 residues. CDR3 sequence (DNA): TGTGCCAGCAGTGACCCCGGGGGTGCAACTAATGAAAAACTGTTTTTT. It encodes CASSDPGGATNEKLFF.